A single sample is the source of the 14 T cell receptor beta chains below, sequenced in a study of patients and donors after allogeneic stem cell transplantation. One entry per CDR3 protein results from TCRdb running MiXCR on the RT-PCR reads. The sample includes about 150,000 distinct CDR3 sequences, approximately 35% of them seen just once. The source material was blood, either unsorted or a sorted T cell fraction (not recorded which). Receptor source: a human donor who was either an allogeneic HSCT recipient or a stem cell or donor lymphocyte infusion donor (not recorded which). It is not recorded whose cells these are; they may come from a transplant donor.

This clonotype was seen a handful of times. The chain employs TRBV7-2 and TRBJ1-3; a possible D gene is TRBD1 (6 bases). The CDR3 extends over 16 amino acids. The V gene's germline CDR1 is SGHTA and CDR2 FQGNSA. Trimming left V 1 base short and J 3 bases short, with 13 bases between. CDR3 sequence: CASSLVRGLYGNTIYF. CDR3 sequence (DNA): TGTGCCAGCAGCTTAGTTCGGGGGCTATATGGAAACACCATATATTTT.

The rearrangement joins TRBV28 to TRBJ2-3; TRBD1 might be the D (6 bases). The CDR3 covers 15 residues. Trimming cost V 7 bases and J 0 bases, with 14 bases left between them. The V gene's germline CDR1 is MDHEN and CDR2 SYDVKM. The CDR3 region has the DNA TGTGCCAGCAAGTCAGGGGACACAAGCACAGATACGCAGTATTTT. Its protein is CASKSGDTSTDTQYF.

This clonotype was seen a handful of times. The chain recombines TRBV12-3 or TRBV12-4 with TRBJ1-3; D gene uncertain. Trimming shortened V by 7 bases and J by 3 bases, and 13 bases separated the two germline ends. The CDR3 has 14 amino acids. The CDR3 protein is CASTLRRGGNTIYF. CDR3 in DNA: TGTGCCAGCACCCTGAGACGAGGTGGAAACACCATATATTTT.

The V and J genes are TRBV12-3 or TRBV12-4 and TRBJ1-1, with a weak D call TRBD1 (6 bases). The CDR3 runs to 15 residues. Deletions cut 6 bases from V and 5 bases from J, with 19 bases between. CDR3 sequence (DNA): TGTGCCAGCAGGGGGCCCTCGACAGGATCGACTGAAGCTTTCTTT. It is translated as CASRGPSTGSTEAFF.

The chain combines TRBV2 with TRBJ2-5; D is unresolved. CDR1 is SNHLY and CDR2 is FYNNEI in the germline V gene. The CDR3 is 11 amino acids. The V end lost 3 bases, the J end lost 13 bases, and 12 bases lay between the germline ends. Written as DNA, the CDR3 is TGTGCCAGCAGTGAGCAGGATAACTCGTACTTC. Its protein product is CASSEQDNSYF.

There are a few counts of this clonotype. This chain uses TRBV7-9 with TRBJ2-5, with 7 nucleotides matching TRBD1. V lost 1 base and J lost 2; bases outside the gene matches: 4. Germline loops: CDR1 SEHNR, CDR2 FQNEAQ (reference sequence). This CDR3 spans 15 amino acids. The CDR3 DNA sequence: TGTGCCAGCAGCTTAGGGGACAGAGAACAAGAGACCCAGTACTTC. It yields the protein CASSLGDREQETQYF.

The chain employs TRBV6-1 and TRBJ2-1; TRBD1 is a possible D gene (5 bases). The CDR3 spans 16 residues. The ends were cut back, 7 bases at V and 0 bases at J, with 16 bases in the middle. Germline values: CDR1 MNHNS, CDR2 SASEGT. The DNA of the CDR3 is TGTGCCAGCACCCTTTTGACAGTCAACTCCTACAATGAGCAGTTCTTC. It specifies CASTLLTVNSYNEQFF.

This clonotype has just a few counts. This chain uses TRBV20-1 with TRBJ1-5; 7 nucleotides match TRBD1. CDR3 length equals 16 residues. CDR1 and CDR2 from the germline V gene are DFQATT and SNEGSKA (reference sequence). Unmatched junction bases numbered 10, after V lost 4 bases and J lost 1 base. This CDR3 reads CSAKNPTGVSNQPQHF. For the CDR3, the DNA is TGCAGTGCTAAAAACCCTACAGGGGTCAGCAATCAGCCCCAGCATTTT.

The chain links TRBV4-3 to TRBJ2-2; D not resolved. The V gene lost 0 bases and the J gene lost 6 bases, with 11 bases spanning the gap. This CDR3 has 15 amino acids. Germline values: CDR1 LGHNA, CDR2 YSLEER. The CDR3 reads CASSQDKRGAGELFF. As DNA, the CDR3 is TGCGCCAGCAGCCAAGATAAGCGTGGGGCCGGGGAGCTGTTTTTT.

This clonotype has just a few counts. The CDR3 nucleotides read TGTGCCAGCAGTTACTTGGACAGGGGCGAGCAGTACTTC. It translates to CASSYLDRGEQYF. The J gene is TRBJ2-7, the V gene TRBV6-2 or TRBV6-3, with 9 bases lining up with TRBD1. V shed 1 base, J shed 6 bases, and the junction held 1 base outside the gene matches. Germline V gene sequence: CDR1 MNHEY, CDR2 SVGEGT. This CDR3 has 13 residues.

The chain carries TRBV7-6 and TRBJ2-5; D is ambiguous. Trimming left V 5 bases short and J 10 bases short, with 14 bases between. Germline loops: CDR1 SGHVS, CDR2 FNYEAQ. CDR3 length equals 12 residues. The CDR3 region has the DNA TGTGCCAGCAGCCATGTCACTTCCTTCCAGTACTTC. Its protein product is CASSHVTSFQYF. The full variable domain, with the rest looked up from reference TRBV7-6 and TRBJ2-5, is GAGVSQSPRYKVTKRGQDVALRCDPISGHVSLYWYRQALGQGPEFLTYFNYEAQQDKSGLPNDRFSAERPEGSISTLTIQRTEQRDSAMYRCASSHVTSFQYFGPGTRLLVL.

This clonotype was picked up a small number of times. The J gene is TRBJ1-1, the V gene TRBV28; D may be TRBD1 (5 bases). CDR3 length: 17 residues. V was cut by 2 bases and J by 0 bases, with 16 bases left in between. CDR1 is MDHEN and CDR2 is SYDVKM in the germline V gene. The CDR3 here is CASSLGPEGIMNTEAFF. The CDR3 DNA sequence: TGTGCCAGCAGTTTAGGTCCTGAGGGGATAATGAACACTGAAGCTTTCTTT.

In nucleotides, the CDR3 is TGTGCCAGCAGTTACTGGGACAGGGAGGGCAATGAGCAGTTCTTC. It codes for CASSYWDREGNEQFF. The chain couples TRBV6-2 or TRBV6-3 to TRBJ2-1, with 9 bases lining up with TRBD1. This CDR3 contains 15 residues. V shed 1 base, J shed 6 bases, and the junction held 4 bases outside the gene matches. The germline gives CDR1 MNHEY, CDR2 SVGEGT.

The DNA for the CDR3 is TGTGCCAGCAGTGTTTCGGCAGGCTATAATTCACCCCTCCACTTT. It encodes CASSVSAGYNSPLHF. J is TRBJ1-6 and V is TRBV6-4, with unresolved D. Germline values: CDR1 MRHNA, CDR2 SNTAGT. V was clipped by 4 bases and J by 3 bases, with 10 bases between them. This CDR3 spans 15 amino acids.